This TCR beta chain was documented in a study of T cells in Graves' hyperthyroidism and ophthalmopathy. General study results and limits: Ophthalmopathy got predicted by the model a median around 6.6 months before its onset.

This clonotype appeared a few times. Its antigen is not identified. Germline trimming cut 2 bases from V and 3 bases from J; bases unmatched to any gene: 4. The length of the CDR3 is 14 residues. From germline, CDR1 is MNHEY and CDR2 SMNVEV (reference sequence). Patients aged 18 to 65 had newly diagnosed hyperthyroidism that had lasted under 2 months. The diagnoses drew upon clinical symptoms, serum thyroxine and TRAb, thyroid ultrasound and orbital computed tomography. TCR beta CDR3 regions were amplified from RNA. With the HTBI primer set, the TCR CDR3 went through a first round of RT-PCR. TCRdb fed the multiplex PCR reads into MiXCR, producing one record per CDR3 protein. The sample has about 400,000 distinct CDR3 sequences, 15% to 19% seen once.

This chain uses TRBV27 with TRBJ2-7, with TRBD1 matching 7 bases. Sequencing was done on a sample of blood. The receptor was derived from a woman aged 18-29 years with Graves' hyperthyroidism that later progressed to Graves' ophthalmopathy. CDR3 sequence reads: CASSLVGTVYEQYF. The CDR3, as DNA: TGTGCCAGCAGTTTAGTAGGGACAGTCTACGAGCAGTACTTC.